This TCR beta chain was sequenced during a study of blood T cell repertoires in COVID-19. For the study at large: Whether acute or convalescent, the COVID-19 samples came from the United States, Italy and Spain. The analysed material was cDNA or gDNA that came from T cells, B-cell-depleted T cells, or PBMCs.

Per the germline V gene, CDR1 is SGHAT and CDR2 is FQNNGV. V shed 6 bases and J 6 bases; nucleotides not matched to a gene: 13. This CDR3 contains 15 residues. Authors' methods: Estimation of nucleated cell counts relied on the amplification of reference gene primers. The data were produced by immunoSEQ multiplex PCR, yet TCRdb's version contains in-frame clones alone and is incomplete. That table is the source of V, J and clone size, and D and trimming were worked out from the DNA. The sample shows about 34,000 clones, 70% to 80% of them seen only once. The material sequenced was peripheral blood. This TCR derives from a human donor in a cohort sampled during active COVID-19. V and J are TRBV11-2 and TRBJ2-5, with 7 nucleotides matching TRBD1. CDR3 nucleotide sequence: TGTGCCAGCAGTCTAGGGGTGACAGGGCAAAAGACCCAGTACTTC. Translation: CASSLGVTGQKTQYF.